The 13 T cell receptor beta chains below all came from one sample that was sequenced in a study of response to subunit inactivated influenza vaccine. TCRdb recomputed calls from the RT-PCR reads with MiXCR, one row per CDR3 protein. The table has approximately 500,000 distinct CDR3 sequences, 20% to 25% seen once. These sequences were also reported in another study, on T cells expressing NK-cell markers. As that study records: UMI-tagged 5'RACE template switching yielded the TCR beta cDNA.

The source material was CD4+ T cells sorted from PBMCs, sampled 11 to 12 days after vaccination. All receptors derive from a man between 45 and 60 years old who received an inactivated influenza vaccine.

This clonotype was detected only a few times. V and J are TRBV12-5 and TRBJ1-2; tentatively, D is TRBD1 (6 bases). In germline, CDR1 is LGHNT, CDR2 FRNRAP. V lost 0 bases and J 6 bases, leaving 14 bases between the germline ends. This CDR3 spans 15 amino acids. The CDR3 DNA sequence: TGTGCTAGTGGTTTGGTTGGCAGGGGCGGCCATGGCTACACCTTC. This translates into CASGLVGRGGHGYTF.

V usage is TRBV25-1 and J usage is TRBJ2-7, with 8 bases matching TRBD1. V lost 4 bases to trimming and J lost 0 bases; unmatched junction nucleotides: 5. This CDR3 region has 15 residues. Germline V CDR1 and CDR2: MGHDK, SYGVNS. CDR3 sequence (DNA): TGTGCCAGCAGTGCACAGGGGGTGGCCTCCTACGAGCAGTACTTC. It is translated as CASSAQGVASYEQYF.

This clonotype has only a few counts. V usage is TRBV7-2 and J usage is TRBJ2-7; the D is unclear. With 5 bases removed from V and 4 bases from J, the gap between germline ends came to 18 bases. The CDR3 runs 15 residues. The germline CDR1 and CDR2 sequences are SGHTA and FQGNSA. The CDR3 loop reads CASSHPGAVMYEQYF. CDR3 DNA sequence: TGTGCCAGCAGCCATCCCGGAGCCGTAATGTACGAGCAGTACTTC.

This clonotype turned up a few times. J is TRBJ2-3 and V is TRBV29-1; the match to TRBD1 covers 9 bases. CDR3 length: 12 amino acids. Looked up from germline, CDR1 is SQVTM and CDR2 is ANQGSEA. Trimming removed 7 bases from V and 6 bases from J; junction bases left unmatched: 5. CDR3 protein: CSADRGKDTQYF. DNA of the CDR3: TGCAGCGCTGACAGGGGGAAGGATACGCAGTATTTT.

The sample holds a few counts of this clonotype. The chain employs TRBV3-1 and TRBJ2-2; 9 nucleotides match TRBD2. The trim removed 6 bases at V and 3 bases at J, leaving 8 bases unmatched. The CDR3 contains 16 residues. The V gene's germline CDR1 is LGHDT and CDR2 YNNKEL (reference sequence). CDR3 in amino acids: CASSQSGGPYTGELFF. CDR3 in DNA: TGTGCCAGCAGTCAGAGCGGGGGGCCCTACACCGGGGAGCTGTTTTTT.

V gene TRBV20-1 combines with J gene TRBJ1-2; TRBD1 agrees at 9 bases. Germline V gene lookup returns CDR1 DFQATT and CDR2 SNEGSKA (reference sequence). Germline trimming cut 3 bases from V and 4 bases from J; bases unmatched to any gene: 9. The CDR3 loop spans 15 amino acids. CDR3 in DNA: TGCAGTGCTAGGCGGACCGGGACAGGGATCTATGGCTACACCTTC. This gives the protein CSARRTGTGIYGYTF.

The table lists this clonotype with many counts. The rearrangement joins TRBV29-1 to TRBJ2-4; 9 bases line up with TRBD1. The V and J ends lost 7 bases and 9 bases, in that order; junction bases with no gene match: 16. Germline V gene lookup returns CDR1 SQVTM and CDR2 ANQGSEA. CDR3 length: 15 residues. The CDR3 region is CSAAAGQGRGGIQYF. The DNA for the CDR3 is TGCAGCGCGGCGGCGGGACAGGGTAGGGGGGGCATTCAGTACTTC.

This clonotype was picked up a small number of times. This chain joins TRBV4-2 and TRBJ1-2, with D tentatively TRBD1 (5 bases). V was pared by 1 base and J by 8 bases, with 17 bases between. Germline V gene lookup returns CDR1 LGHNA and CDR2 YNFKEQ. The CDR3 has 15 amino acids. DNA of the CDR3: TGTGCCAGCAGCCAAGGGTCGGCGGGGGGAATCGGCTACACCTTC. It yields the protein CASSQGSAGGIGYTF.

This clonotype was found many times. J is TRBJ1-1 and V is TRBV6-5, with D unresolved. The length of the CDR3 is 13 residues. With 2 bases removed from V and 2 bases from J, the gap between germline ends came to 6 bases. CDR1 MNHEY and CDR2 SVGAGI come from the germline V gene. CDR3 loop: CASSYVSNTEAFF. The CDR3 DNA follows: TGTGCCAGCAGTTACGTGAGCAACACTGAAGCTTTCTTT.

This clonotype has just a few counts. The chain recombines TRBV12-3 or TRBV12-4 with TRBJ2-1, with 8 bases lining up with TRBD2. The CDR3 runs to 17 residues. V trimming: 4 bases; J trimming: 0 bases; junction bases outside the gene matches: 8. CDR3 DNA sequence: TGTGCCAGCAGTTCCCTCAGCGGGAGAGTCTCCTACAATGAGCAGTTCTTC. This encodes CASSSLSGRVSYNEQFF.

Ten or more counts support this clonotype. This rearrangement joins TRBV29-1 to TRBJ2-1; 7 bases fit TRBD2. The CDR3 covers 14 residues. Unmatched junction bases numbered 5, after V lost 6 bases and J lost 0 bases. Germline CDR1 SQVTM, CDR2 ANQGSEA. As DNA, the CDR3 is TGCAGCGTCCTCGGGACTACCTCCTACAATGAGCAGTTCTTC. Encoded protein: CSVLGTTSYNEQFF.

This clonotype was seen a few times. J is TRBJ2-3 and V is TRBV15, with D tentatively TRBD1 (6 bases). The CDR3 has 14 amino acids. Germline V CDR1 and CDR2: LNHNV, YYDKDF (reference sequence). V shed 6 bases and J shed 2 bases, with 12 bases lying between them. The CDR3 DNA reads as TGTGCCACCAGGACCACAGGGTACACAGATACGCAGTATTTT. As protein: CATRTTGYTDTQYF.

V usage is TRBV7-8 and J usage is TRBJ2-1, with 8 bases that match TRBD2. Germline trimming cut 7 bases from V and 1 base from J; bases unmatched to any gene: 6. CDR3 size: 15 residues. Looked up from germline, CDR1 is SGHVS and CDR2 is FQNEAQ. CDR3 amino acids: CASTLAGGSYNEQFF. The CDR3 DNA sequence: TGTGCCAGCACCCTAGCGGGTGGGTCCTACAATGAGCAGTTCTTC.